The 20 T cell receptor beta chains below come from one sample, sequenced in a study of blood T cell repertoires in COVID-19. Assay used: immunoSEQ multiplex PCR; TCRdb lists only in-frame clones, some missing. Of approximately 300,000 clones in the sample, under 90% are singletons; the top ten hold about 4.2%. The sample was PBMCs or T cells enriched from blood (not recorded which). These receptors came from a man younger than 45 who had recovered from COVID-19.

This chain uses TRBV2 with TRBJ1-5; 7 bases agree with TRBD1. This CDR3 region has 15 residues. Per the germline V gene, CDR1 is SNHLY and CDR2 is FYNNEI. The V and J ends lost 6 bases and 4 bases, in that order; junction bases with no gene match: 9. In nucleotides, the CDR3 is TGTGCCAGCAGAAAAGACAGGGTCGGTAATCAGCCCCAGCATTTT. Translated, it gives CASRKDRVGNQPQHF. Full variable domain (rest looked up from reference TRBV2 and TRBJ1-5): EPEVTQTPSHQVTQMGQEVILRCVPISNHLYFYWYRQILGQKVEFLVSFYNNEISEKSEIFDDQFSVERPDGSNFTLKIRSTKLEDSAMYFCASRKDRVGNQPQHFGDGTRLSIL.

The gene calls are TRBV12-5 and TRBJ2-5; weak D call: TRBD2 (7 bases). Trimming cost V 6 bases and J 2 bases, with 13 bases left between them. The CDR3 consists of 14 residues. Germline-derived CDR1 and CDR2 are LGHNT and FRNRAP. The CDR3 sequence is CASGISGTQETQYF. CDR3 DNA: TGTGCTAGTGGCATCAGCGGGACACAAGAGACCCAGTACTTC.

The chain recombines TRBV6-5 with TRBJ1-1; D remains ambiguous. Germline V gene sequence: CDR1 MNHEY, CDR2 SVGAGI. This CDR3 region has 13 residues. Trimming removed 10 bases at V and 0 bases at J, with 12 bases between. DNA of the CDR3: TGTGCCACCCGGAGCGAGGTGAACACTGAAGCTTTCTTT. Translated: CATRSEVNTEAFF.

This clone was counted many times. This chain links TRBV4-1 with TRBJ1-2; 8 nucleotides match TRBD1. Unmatched junction bases numbered 4, after V lost 4 bases and J lost 3 bases. The CDR3 covers 14 residues. The V gene's germline CDR1 is MGHRA and CDR2 YSYEKL. The CDR3 protein is CASSPPTGDYGYTF. CDR3 DNA: TGCGCCAGCAGCCCCCCGACAGGGGACTATGGCTACACCTTC.

This clone was recorded only once. The junction shows a germline mismatch at one end, possibly a read error. The V call is TRBV3-1 (or the pseudogene TRBV3-2), the J call TRBJ2-3, with 8 nucleotides matching TRBD2. The CDR3 is 13 amino acids. Germline V gene data show CDR1 as LGHDT and CDR2 as YNNKEL (reference sequence). The CDR3 DNA sequence: TGTGCCAGCAGCCCGGCCTACCCGGGACTAGAAATTTTT. Translated: CASSPAYPGLEIF.

This chain links TRBV30 with TRBJ1-1; D unresolved. Germline values: CDR1 GTSNPN, CDR2 SVGIG (reference sequence). The V end lost 8 bases, the J end lost 5 bases, and 15 bases lay between the germline ends. The CDR3 totals 12 residues. CDR3 region: CAAKPGGTEAFF. In nucleotides, the CDR3 is TGTGCCGCCAAACCAGGAGGGACTGAAGCTTTCTTT. Looking up the rest from reference TRBV30 and TRBJ1-1 gives the full variable domain: SQTIHQWPATLVQPVGSPLSLECTVEGTSNPNLYWYRQAAGRGLQLLFYSVGIGQISSEVPQNLSASRPQDRQFILSSKKLLLSDSGFYLCAAKPGGTEAFFGQGTRLTVV.

This clone was counted a single time. V usage is TRBV11-3 and J usage is TRBJ1-4, with D maybe TRBD1 (6 bases). V gave up 3 bases and J gave up 0 bases, with 11 bases separating them. Looked up from germline, CDR1 is SGHNT and CDR2 is YENEEA. The CDR3 is made up of 16 amino acids. In DNA form, the CDR3 reads TGTGCCAGCAGCTTCGGCAGGGGCACAACTAATGAAAAACTGTTTTTT. This codes for CASSFGRGTTNEKLFF.

The chain has TRBV10-3 and TRBJ2-7; TRBD1 matches at 7 bases. The CDR3 is made up of 12 amino acids. V gave up 6 bases and J gave up 6 bases; unmatched junction bases: 5. Per germline, CDR1 ENHRY and CDR2 SYGVKD. The CDR3 DNA sequence: TGTGCCATCAGCAAACAGGGGACCGAGCAGTACTTC. Translation gives CAISKQGTEQYF.

This chain links TRBV25-1 with TRBJ2-2; maybe TRBD2 (6 bases). V dropped 4 bases and J dropped 6 bases, with 15 bases sitting between them. The CDR3 runs to 15 residues. Germline V gene data show CDR1 as MGHDK and CDR2 as SYGVNS. The CDR3 reads CASSAFGGRPGELFF. CDR3 coding DNA: TGTGCCAGCAGTGCGTTCGGGGGTAGGCCCGGGGAGCTGTTTTTT.

In this sample, this clone turned up a few times. The chain's CDR3 is CASSEMGGNQPQHF. As DNA, the CDR3 is TGCGCCAGCAGCGAAATGGGCGGCAATCAGCCCCAGCATTTT. V is TRBV5-1 and J is TRBJ1-5; no clear D. Trimming stripped 4 bases from V and 2 bases from J, with 10 bases between. Germline-derived CDR1 and CDR2 are SGHRS and YFSETQ. The CDR3 extends over 14 amino acids.

This clone was observed once. The chain carries TRBV28 and TRBJ1-6; 7 nucleotides match TRBD1. CDR1 and CDR2 from the germline V gene are MDHEN and SYDVKM. The V and J ends lost 6 bases and 9 bases, in that order; junction bases with no gene match: 17. The CDR3 runs 17 residues. CDR3 sequence (DNA): TGTGCCAGCAGCTCGACAGGGCGGCAAGGGAGTAGTTCACCCCTCCACTTT. Amino acids: CASSSTGRQGSSSPLHF.

The rearrangement uses TRBV19 and TRBJ1-5; tentatively, D is TRBD1 (6 bases). V was pared by 6 bases and J by 5 bases, with 20 bases between. Germline-derived CDR1 and CDR2 are LNHDA and SQIVND (reference sequence). CDR3 length: 16 amino acids. CDR3 nucleotides: TGTGCCAGTAGACGTTTTCAGACAGGCGCCTATCAGCCCCAGCATTTT. Amino acid sequence: CASRRFQTGAYQPQHF. Variable domain in full (rest from reference TRBV19 and TRBJ1-5): DGGITQSPKYLFRKEGQNVTLSCEQNLNHDAMYWYRQDPGQGLRLIYYSQIVNDFQKGDIAEGYSVSREKKESFPLTVTSAQKNPTAFYLCASRRFQTGAYQPQHFGDGTRLSIL.

The chain links TRBV28 to TRBJ1-5; 7 nucleotides line up with TRBD1. After removal of 5 bases from V and 4 bases from J, the junction contained 8 bases not matched to a gene. The germline V gene has CDR1 MDHEN and CDR2 SYDVKM. The CDR3 runs to 15 residues. CDR3 coding DNA: TGTGCCAGCAGTATCCTGACAGGGACAAATCAGCCCCAGCATTTT. It codes for CASSILTGTNQPQHF. Full variable domain (remainder filled in from reference TRBV28 and TRBJ1-5): DVKVTQSSRYLVKRTGEKVFLECVQDMDHENMFWYRQDPGLGLRLIYFSYDVKMKEKGDIPEGYSVSREKKERFSLILESASTNQTSMYLCASSILTGTNQPQHFGDGTRLSIL.

This clone was detected only once. The genes are TRBV12-3 or TRBV12-4 and TRBJ1-1; D is unclear. The CDR3 loop spans 13 amino acids. Trimming removed 3 bases from V and 8 bases from J, with 13 bases in between. In DNA form, the CDR3 reads TGTGCCAGCAGTTTGCATTCGGGAAAAGAAGCTTTCTTT. This gives the protein CASSLHSGKEAFF.

This clone has only one observation. The rearrangement links TRBV6-5 to TRBJ1-1; D may be TRBD1 (6 bases). V was trimmed by 0 bases and J by 11 bases, leaving 22 bases between them. There are 16 residues in the CDR3. Germline assignment: CDR1 MNHEY and CDR2 SVGAGI. The CDR3 nucleotides are TGTGCCAGCAGTTACTCGGGGGCCGGTGGAGTGAGCGCTGCTTTCTTT. Protein: CASSYSGAGGVSAAFF.

This clone was detected only a few times. The chain carries TRBV3-1 (or the pseudogene TRBV3-2) and TRBJ1-1; TRBD1 agrees at 7 bases. CDR1 is LGHDT, CDR2 YNNKEL, per germline (reference sequence). The V gene end was trimmed by 3 bases and the J gene end by 3 bases; junction bases not matched to a gene: 16. This CDR3 region has 18 residues. CDR3: CASSHQPGQMAKDTEAFF. The CDR3 DNA follows: TGTGCCAGCAGCCATCAACCGGGACAGATGGCGAAGGACACTGAAGCTTTCTTT.

The chain recombines TRBV13 with TRBJ1-4; TRBD1 matches 10 bases. Germline V lookup: CDR1 PRHDT, CDR2 FYEKMQ (reference sequence). With V trimmed by 3 bases and J by 8 bases, 3 bases remained unmatched. The CDR3 extends over 14 amino acids. The CDR3 coding sequence is TGTGCCAGCAGCTTGGGACAGGGGAGGGAAAAACTGTTTTTT. Protein: CASSLGQGREKLFF.

The J gene is TRBJ2-3, the V gene TRBV11-3, with 9 bases matching TRBD1. The ends lost 3 bases at V and 2 bases at J; junction bases unmatched: 9. The CDR3 has 17 residues. CDR1 is SGHNT and CDR2 is YENEEA in the germline V gene. The CDR3 nucleotides are TGTGCCAGCAGCTTGAGCACCGGGACAGGGTACACAGATACGCAGTATTTT. Encoded protein: CASSLSTGTGYTDTQYF. The whole variable domain, remainder taken from reference TRBV11-3 and TRBJ2-3, is EAGVVQSPRYKIIEKKQPVAFWCNPISGHNTLYWYLQNLGQGPELLIRYENEEAVDDSQLPKDRFSAERLKGVDSTLKIQPAELGDSAVYLCASSLSTGTGYTDTQYFGPGTRLTVL.

CDR3 region: CASSERTGGAYGYTF. The DNA for the CDR3 is TGTGCCAGCAGTGAAAGGACAGGCGGGGCCTATGGCTACACCTTC. The V call is TRBV6-4, the J call TRBJ1-2; 7 bases are shared with TRBD1. This CDR3 is 15 amino acids long. From germline, CDR1 is MRHNA and CDR2 SNTAGT. J gave up 4 bases and V 3 bases, and 8 bases lay outside the gene matches.

The gene calls are TRBV19 and TRBJ1-2; 9 bases are shared with TRBD1. The junction had 14 bases not matched to a gene; V was cut back by 10 bases and J by 2 bases. Germline V gene sequence: CDR1 LNHDA, CDR2 SQIVND (reference sequence). This CDR3 spans 16 amino acids. In nucleotides, the CDR3 is TGTGCCACCGCCGGGACAGGGCGCCCAGGAAACTATGGCTACACCTTC. The encoded protein is CATAGTGRPGNYGYTF.